This is a list of T cell receptor beta chains from one sample in a study of shared clonotypes between healthy human individuals. The assay was immunoSEQ multiplex PCR, and TCRdb's table has in-frame clones only and misses some. The sample yields 450,000 to 500,000 clones, around 85% seen once. The sequencing sample was made of PBMCs. These receptors were collected from a woman aged 40-49 years in good health. Some clones in this sample may be carry-over from other donors' samples. CDR3s include the opening cysteine and the closing phenylalanine or tryptophan. D genes are given only for firm matches. Rows may omit the clone size; those that give it use once, few, many or a size class.

v_call	d_call	j_call	clone_size	cdr3_nt	cdr3_aa
TRBV20-1	-	TRBJ2-4	-	TGCAGTGCAGGGCCTATTGGCATTCAGTACTTC	CSAGPIGIQYF
TRBV27	-	TRBJ1-6	many	TGTGCCAGCAGGGTACAGGGCATCTATAATTCACCCCTCCACTTT	CASRVQGIYNSPLHF
TRBV6-1	-	TRBJ1-5	few	TGTGCCAGCCAATCCGGGGGCTCTAGCAATCAGCCCCAGCATTTT	CASQSGGSSNQPQHF
TRBV7-2	-	TRBJ1-5	once	TGTGCCAGCAGCCTGGGCGACCCAGAGCAGCCCCAGCATTTT	CASSLGDPEQPQHF
TRBV15	-	TRBJ2-7	once	TGTGCCACCAGCAGACTGCTAGCGAACGAGCAGTACTTC	CATSRLLANEQYF
TRBV27	-	TRBJ2-3	-	TGTGCCACATCCCTAAGGAGGGGAGATACGCAGTATTTT	CATSLRRGDTQYF
TRBV5-1	-	TRBJ2-5	-	TGCGCCAGCAGCTTAACGCAAGAGACCCAGTACTTC	CASSLTQETQYF
TRBV19	-	TRBJ2-1	once	TGTGCCAGTAGTACTAGTTACAATGAGCAGTTCTTC	CASSTSYNEQFF
TRBV6-5	-	TRBJ1-2	-	TGTGCCAGCAGTTACTCATGGGGGGTGAGCTATGGCTACACCTTC	CASSYSWGVSYGYTF
TRBV5-5	-	TRBJ1-1	-	TGTGCCAGCAGCTCTGGGGCGGGGGTAGGCACTGAAGCTTTCTTT	CASSSGAGVGTEAFF
TRBV6-1	-	TRBJ2-5	-	TGTGCCAGCACCCAGACCCCCGGGACTTCGGAGACCCAGTACTTC	CASTQTPGTSETQYF
TRBV27	TRBD2	TRBJ2-7	-	TGTGCCAGCAGTTTATCACCCCCTAGCGGGAGCTCCTACGAGCAGTACTTC	CASSLSPPSGSSYEQYF
TRBV28	-	TRBJ1-2	-	TGTGCCAGCAGTTTTCGCGCGAGGGGCTACACCTTC	CASSFRARGYTF
TRBV5-1	-	TRBJ1-2	-	TGCGCCAGCAGCTCAGACGGGGAGTATGGCTACACCTTC	CASSSDGEYGYTF
TRBV27	-	TRBJ1-2	-	TGTGCCAGCAGACGACATGGGGGGGAGGTCTATGGCTACACCTTC	CASRRHGGEVYGYTF
TRBV27	-	TRBJ2-3	-	TGTGCCAGCAGTTTATTACGCGATGTCACAGATACGCAGTATTTT	CASSLLRDVTDTQYF
TRBV4-2	-	TRBJ1-1	-	TGTGCCAGCAGCCAAGATCTGGGGGAGGATGAAGCTTTCTTT	CASSQDLGEDEAFF
TRBV9	TRBD1	TRBJ2-7	many	TGTGCCAGCAGCCCTGGGACAGGGGGCCGCTACGAGCAGTACTTC	CASSPGTGGRYEQYF
TRBV6-6	-	TRBJ1-5	-	TGTGCCAGCAGTAACAGGCTTATCCATCAGCCCCAGCATTTT	CASSNRLIHQPQHF
TRBV27	-	TRBJ1-2	few	TGTGCCAGCAGACAACAGGGAAGCTATGGCTACACCTTC	CASRQQGSYGYTF
TRBV27	-	TRBJ1-1	-	TGTGCCAGCAGGACAACCCTGGACTATCTCGATACTGAAGCTTTCTTT	CASRTTLDYLDTEAFF
TRBV30	-	TRBJ1-2	-	TGTGCCTGGAGTGTGACATGGGGTGGCTACACCTTC	CAWSVTWGGYTF
TRBV9	-	TRBJ2-3	-	TGTGCCAGCAGCGTAGGCCAGGGCACAGATACGCAGTATTTT	CASSVGQGTDTQYF
TRBV28	TRBD2	TRBJ2-7	once	TGTGCCAGCAGTCTGGACGGGACTAGCCGACCCTACGAGCAGTACTTC	CASSLDGTSRPYEQYF
TRBV5-6	TRBD1	TRBJ2-7	-	TGTGCCAGCAGCTTGGCGGGGGACAGGGCCCGTTACGAGCAGTACTTC	CASSLAGDRARYEQYF
TRBV19	-	TRBJ1-5	few	TGTGCCAGTAGTATAGCGGGCACGGGGACTTCACCCCAGCATTTT	CASSIAGTGTSPQHF
TRBV2	-	TRBJ2-1	-	TGTGCCAGCCTAATAGACGGCCACGATGAGCAGTTCTTC	CASLIDGHDEQFF
TRBV7-2	-	TRBJ1-4	-	TGTGCCAGCAGCTTAGCCCTGAGAGGGACCGGGGGTGAAAAACTGTTTTTT	CASSLALRGTGGEKLFF
TRBV4-1	-	TRBJ2-5	-	TGCGCCAGCAGCCAAGATGGGCTTGGAGAGACCCAGTACTTC	CASSQDGLGETQYF
TRBV10-2	-	TRBJ2-7	-	TGCGCCAGCAGTGAGCCCCGTTTAGGGGGCGAGCAGTACTTC	CASSEPRLGGEQYF
TRBV7-8	TRBD1	TRBJ2-7	-	TGTGCCAGCAGCTCCGAGACGGGACAGCGCTCCTACGAGCAGTACTTC	CASSSETGQRSYEQYF
TRBV9	-	TRBJ1-3	once	TGTGCCAGCAGCGTAGGGGCGAGTTTCTCTGGAAACACCATATATTTT	CASSVGASFSGNTIYF
TRBV9	-	TRBJ2-7	-	TGTGCCAGCAGCGTAGGGCGCCAGACCAGCTCCTACGAGCAGTACTTC	CASSVGRQTSSYEQYF
TRBV7-8	TRBD1	TRBJ1-2	-	TGTGCCAGCAGCAACCACAGGGGGCGGGGTGGCTACACCTTC	CASSNHRGRGGYTF
TRBV2	-	TRBJ2-2	-	TGTGCCAGCGTCCTGGCTATCAACACCGGGGAGCTGTTTTTT	CASVLAINTGELFF
TRBV2	-	TRBJ1-1	-	TGTGCCAACGTCATGGGTGGGAGGGGGAACACTGAAGCTTTCTTT	CANVMGGRGNTEAFF
TRBV27	TRBD1	TRBJ1-5	-	TGTGCCAGCAGTTCCGGGACAGGGGTAAATCAGCCCCAGCATTTT	CASSSGTGVNQPQHF
TRBV30	-	TRBJ2-3	-	TGTGCCTGGAGTGTACTAGCCGGTACGCAGTATTTT	CAWSVLAGTQYF
TRBV15	-	TRBJ2-7	-	TGTGCCACCAGCAACCCCGGGACACAGCACTCCTACGAGCAGTACTTC	CATSNPGTQHSYEQYF
TRBV5-1	TRBD2	TRBJ2-7	-	TGCGCCAGCAGCCCTGGAGGGCGGGAGACAGACGAGCAGTACTTC	CASSPGGRETDEQYF
TRBV18	-	TRBJ2-1	-	TGTGCCAGCTCAGGGCAGGGTTACAATGAGCAGTTCTTC	CASSGQGYNEQFF
TRBV4-1	-	TRBJ1-5	-	TGCGCCAGCAGCCAAAGATCCACAGGACGTTCCCGTAGCAATCAGCCCCAGCATTTT	CASSQRSTGRSRSNQPQHF
TRBV6-6	-	TRBJ1-6	many	TGTGCCAGCAGTTTACTTGTAGGGCCGGATTCACCCCTCCACTTT	CASSLLVGPDSPLHF
TRBV6-1	TRBD1	TRBJ2-1	-	TGTGCCAGCAGTGAAAACAGGGGGCCTGATGAGCAGTTCTTC	CASSENRGPDEQFF
TRBV29-1	TRBD1	TRBJ1-4	few	TGCAGCGGGATACAGGGGGCGCGGGGAGGACTGTTTTTT	CSGIQGARGGLFF
TRBV28	-	TRBJ1-5	-	TGTGCCAGCAGACCCTATCAGGGGCATCAGCCCCAGCATTTT	CASRPYQGHQPQHF
TRBV9	TRBD2	TRBJ2-1	-	TGTGCCAGCAGCGCGACTAGCGGCCCCTACAATGAGCAGTTCTTC	CASSATSGPYNEQFF
TRBV7-2	-	TRBJ2-7	few	TGTGCCAGCAGCTCCGGGACCATCAATTGGGAGCAGTACTTC	CASSSGTINWEQYF
TRBV5-1	TRBD1	TRBJ1-4	-	TGCGCCAGCAGCCCCTTGGACAGGAACCCCGAAAAACTGTTTTTT	CASSPLDRNPEKLFF
TRBV7-3	-	TRBJ1-5	-	TGTGCCAGCAGCTTAAGTTCCGGGGGCATGGACGACTTGAGCAATCAGCCCCAGCATTTT	CASSLSSGGMDDLSNQPQHF
TRBV4-1	TRBD2	TRBJ2-3	-	TGCGCCAGCAGCCACTATAGCGGGAGGGCAGATACGCAGTATTTT	CASSHYSGRADTQYF
TRBV6-5	TRBD2	TRBJ2-1	-	TGTGCCAGCAGCCCCGGGTGGGGGGGAGCCAATGAGCAGTTCTTC	CASSPGWGGANEQFF
TRBV6-4	TRBD2	TRBJ2-3	-	TGTGCCAGCAGTTTAGAAGCGGGAGAGGGCACAGATACGCAGTATTTT	CASSLEAGEGTDTQYF
TRBV9	-	TRBJ2-1	-	TGTGCCAGCAGCGTAGATCTGGGTGAGCAGTTCTTC	CASSVDLGEQFF